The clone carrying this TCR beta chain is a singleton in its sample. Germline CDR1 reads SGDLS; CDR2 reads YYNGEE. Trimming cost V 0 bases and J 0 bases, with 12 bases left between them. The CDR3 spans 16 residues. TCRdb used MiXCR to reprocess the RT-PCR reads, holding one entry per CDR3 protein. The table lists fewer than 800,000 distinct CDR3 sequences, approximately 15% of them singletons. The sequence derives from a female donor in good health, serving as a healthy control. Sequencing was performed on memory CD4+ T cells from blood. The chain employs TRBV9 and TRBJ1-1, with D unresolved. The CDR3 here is CASSVVGGILNTEAFF. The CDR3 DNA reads TGTGCCAGCAGCGTAGTCGGAGGGATACTGAACACTGAAGCTTTCTTT.